What follows is one T cell receptor (beta chain) and its context. The antigen is unknown. The CDR3 loop spans 13 amino acids. The germline V gene encodes CDR1 LNHDA and CDR2 SQIVND (reference sequence). V was clipped by 3 bases and J by 6 bases, with 12 bases between them. TCR beta was sequenced from blood CD8+ and CD4+ T cells. Bulk CD8+ and CD4+ cells came from magnetic negative isolation; CD8+ TEMRA by FACS. Random hexamers served to reverse transcribe about 0.5 to 1 ug RNA. TCRdb itself ran the immunoSEQ multiplex PCR reads through MiXCR, one entry per CDR3 protein. This table holds approximately 280,000 distinct CDR3 sequences, around 83% found once. The sample originates from a study of CD8 T cells in Susac syndrome. Study-level results: The study recognized that its TCR sequencing and HLA analysis covered a relatively small number of individuals.

This chain links TRBV19 with TRBJ2-7; D is uncertain. The sample was CD8+ T cells from PBMCs. The receptor comes from a human donor with multiple sclerosis. CDR3 loop: CASSMKLSTEQYF. The CDR3 coding sequence is TGTGCCAGTAGTATGAAACTGTCCACCGAGCAGTACTTC.